The 21 T cell receptor beta chains given below trace back to one sample, sequenced in a study of shared clonotypes between healthy human individuals. Generated by immunoSEQ multiplex PCR, the TCRdb table keeps only in-frame clones and is missing some. The sample includes about 960,000 clones, over 60% of them seen just once. Material for sequencing was memory CD4+ T cells sorted from blood. Subset meaning: CD45RA-negative fraction. The receptor set was obtained from a man aged 18 to 30 in good health.

The V and J genes are TRBV9 and TRBJ1-1; possibly TRBD1 for D (5 bases). Looked up from germline, CDR1 is SGDLS and CDR2 is YYNGEE. Trimming cost V 4 bases and J 1 base, with 11 bases left between them. The length of the CDR3 is 14 residues. The CDR3 DNA is TGTGCCAGCAGCACGGGACCGCAGAACACTGAAGCTTTCTTT. Amino acid sequence: CASSTGPQNTEAFF.

V and J are TRBV11-2 and TRBJ1-6; a weak D match, TRBD1 (5 bases). CDR3 size: 15 residues. Germline lookup yields CDR1 SGHAT and CDR2 FQNNGV. The V end was cut by 0 bases, the J end by 7 bases, with 10 bases between. The CDR3 bases are TGTGCCAGCAGCTTAGAGGGAAGACAGAATTCACCCCTCCACTTT. Protein sequence: CASSLEGRQNSPLHF.

The chain has TRBV4-2 and TRBJ1-2; D possibly corresponds to TRBD1 (5 bases). Trimming took off 0 bases at V and 7 bases at J, with 15 bases between the two ends. CDR3 length: 15 residues. Germline V gene data show CDR1 as LGHNA and CDR2 as YNFKEQ. The CDR3 loop reads CASSQEGQGYRGYTF. CDR3 nucleotide sequence: TGTGCCAGCAGCCAAGAAGGCCAGGGTTACCGTGGCTACACCTTC.

This clone was seen only once. J is TRBJ2-1 and V is TRBV21-1. TRBV21-1 is marked as a pseudogene. The length of the CDR3 is 16 residues. CDR3 nucleotide sequence: TGTGCCAGCAGCAAAGGAGGGGAAAGGTCCTACAATGAGCAGTTCTTC. This gives the protein CASSKGGERSYNEQFF.

The chain is built from TRBV9 and TRBJ2-5, with 8 bases that match TRBD1. Trimming at V came to 4 bases and at J to 4 bases, leaving 9 bases not matched to a gene. There are 15 residues in the CDR3. Germline values: CDR1 SGDLS, CDR2 YYNGEE. The CDR3 nucleotides are TGTGCCAGCAGCATTGCAGGGGGCCAAGGAGAGACCCAGTACTTC. Protein product: CASSIAGGQGETQYF.

The J gene is TRBJ2-7, the V gene TRBV12-1; TRBD2 is the table's D call and was not checked against the DNA. TRBV12-1 is recorded as a pseudogene. The CDR3 runs to 17 residues. The CDR3 sequence is CASIPPFLAGRFYEQYF. In nucleotides, the CDR3 is TGTGCCAGCATCCCGCCCTTCCTAGCGGGGCGTTTCTACGAGCAGTACTTC.

V and J are TRBV18 and TRBJ2-7; the match to TRBD1 covers 7 bases. The CDR3 runs 15 residues. J lost 2 bases, V lost 3 bases, and 7 bases had no gene match. Germline CDR1 KGHSH, CDR2 LQKENI. CDR3 sequence: CASSPSTGVAYEQYF. The CDR3 nucleotides are TGTGCCAGCTCACCGAGTACAGGGGTGGCCTACGAGCAGTACTTC. Combining the CDR3 with reference TRBV18 and TRBJ2-7 gives the whole variable domain NAGVMQNPRHLVRRRGQEARLRCSPMKGHSHVYWYRQLPEEGLKFMVYLQKENIIDESGMPKERFSAEFPKEGPSILRIQQVVRGDSAAYFCASSPSTGVAYEQYFGPGTRLTVT.

The J gene is TRBJ1-3, the V gene TRBV6-1; maybe TRBD1 (5 bases). Germline lookup yields CDR1 MNHNS and CDR2 SASEGT. This CDR3 is built from 15 residues. V was trimmed by 6 bases and J by 4 bases, leaving 16 bases between them. The DNA of the CDR3 is TGTGCCAGCAGCGGAACCGGGGCGGGAGGAAACACCATATATTTT. This encodes CASSGTGAGGNTIYF.

The chain has TRBV27 and TRBJ1-2; D gene ambiguous. The CDR3 totals 14 residues. Germline loops: CDR1 MNHEY, CDR2 SMNVEV (reference sequence). Trimming shortened V by 2 bases and J by 7 bases, and 14 bases separated the two germline ends. CDR3 sequence reads: CASSLTPEAGGYTF. The DNA for the CDR3 is TGTGCCAGCAGTTTAACCCCAGAGGCAGGTGGCTACACCTTC.

This chain links TRBV5-6 with TRBJ2-2; 11 bases fit TRBD2. Germline CDR1 and CDR2: SGHDT and YYEEEE. Unmatched junction bases numbered 5, after V lost 4 bases and J lost 6 bases. The CDR3 extends over 15 amino acids. CDR3 loop: CASSLAGGSAGELFF. The DNA of the CDR3 is TGTGCCAGCAGCCTAGCGGGAGGTAGCGCCGGGGAGCTGTTTTTT.

The rearrangement links TRBV18 to TRBJ2-7, with 7 bases lining up with TRBD1. The CDR3 is made up of 16 amino acids. Germline CDR1 and CDR2: KGHSH and LQKENI. With 2 bases clipped from V and 0 bases from J, the junction kept 7 bases outside the gene matches. CDR3 DNA sequence: TGTGCCAGCTCACCAAACAGGGGAACCCTCTCCTACGAGCAGTACTTC. Its translation is CASSPNRGTLSYEQYF.

With respect to this clone: Other DNA sequences in the sample encode the same CDR3. This chain uses TRBV30 with TRBJ1-3; no clear D gene. This CDR3 has 13 amino acids. Germline V gene sequence: CDR1 GTSNPN, CDR2 SVGIG (reference sequence). Trimming pared 2 bases from V and 2 bases from J, leaving 7 bases between. The CDR3 loop reads CAWSSGAGNTIYF. The CDR3 DNA follows: TGTGCCTGGAGTAGCGGAGCTGGAAACACCATATATTTT.

This chain uses TRBV4-1 with TRBJ1-4, with D unresolved. V lost 2 bases, J lost 13 bases, and 14 bases lay in between. The CDR3 sequence is 13 residues long. The germline gives CDR1 MGHRA, CDR2 YSYEKL. CDR3: CASSQSLESPLFF. DNA for the CDR3: TGCGCCAGCAGCCAATCCCTTGAGTCCCCACTGTTTTTT.

The rearrangement uses TRBV6-4 and TRBJ1-1, with D perhaps TRBD1 (5 bases). CDR3 length: 14 amino acids. Germline loops: CDR1 MRHNA, CDR2 SNTAGT. Between the trimmed V and J ends, which lost 7 bases and 0 bases, there was a span of 12 bases. For the CDR3, the DNA is TGTGCCAGCAAAGGGGACGGCTTGAACACTGAAGCTTTCTTT. The encoded protein is CASKGDGLNTEAFF.

The rearrangement links TRBV6-1 to TRBJ1-2, with unresolved D. The CDR3 covers 13 residues. CDR1 is MNHNS and CDR2 is SASEGT in the germline V gene. Trimming removed 1 base from V and 4 bases from J, with 7 bases in between. The CDR3 DNA reads TGTGCCAGCAGTGAAGGCGCCAGCTATGGCTACACCTTC. Protein sequence: CASSEGASYGYTF.

V gene TRBV6-1 combines with J gene TRBJ2-7, with 7 nucleotides matching TRBD1. The CDR3 is 15 residues long. The junction had 8 bases not matched to a gene; V was cut back by 3 bases and J by 3 bases. Germline CDR1 and CDR2: MNHNS and SASEGT. The CDR3 spells CASSEFWGTDYEQYF. CDR3 sequence (DNA): TGTGCCAGCAGTGAGTTTTGGGGGACAGACTACGAGCAGTACTTC.

The chain is built from TRBV2 and TRBJ1-5, with D maybe TRBD1 (5 bases). Trimming took off 6 bases at V and 0 bases at J, with 18 bases between the two ends. The CDR3 contains 17 residues. Germline V gene sequence: CDR1 SNHLY, CDR2 FYNNEI. CDR3 amino acids: CASSTPNGGSSNQPQHF. DNA of the CDR3: TGTGCCAGCAGCACACCCAACGGGGGATCTAGCAATCAGCCCCAGCATTTT.

J is TRBJ2-2 and V is TRBV11-2; possible D gene TRBD2, 5 bases. Germline V CDR1 and CDR2: SGHAT, FQNNGV. V was clipped by 1 base and J by 7 bases, with 13 bases between them. This CDR3 is 15 amino acids long. The CDR3 DNA reads TGTGCCAGCAGCTTAGGATACGGACTTTTCGGGGAGCTGTTTTTT. Residues: CASSLGYGLFGELFF.

The V gene is TRBV6-1, the J gene TRBJ1-2; D may be TRBD1 (6 bases). The germline V and J ends were trimmed by 0 bases and 4 bases, with 12 bases remaining between them. The CDR3 is 15 amino acids. Germline values: CDR1 MNHNS, CDR2 SASEGT. DNA of the CDR3: TGTGCCAGCAGTGAAGCCCAAGGACAGATCTATGGCTACACCTTC. Translating gives CASSEAQGQIYGYTF.

The V and J genes are TRBV2 and TRBJ2-5; D perhaps matches TRBD1 (5 bases). CDR3 length: 13 residues. Germline V gene lookup returns CDR1 SNHLY and CDR2 FYNNEI. Trimming took 6 bases from V and 4 from J, leaving 12 bases between them. As DNA, the CDR3 is TGTGCCAGCAGAGTTAGACAGCTAGAGACCCAGTACTTC. Its protein is CASRVRQLETQYF.

This clone was counted between two and nine times. J is TRBJ2-7 and V is TRBV30; D unresolved. Germline CDR1 reads GTSNPN; CDR2 reads SVGIG (reference sequence). The CDR3 extends over 12 amino acids. V gave up 2 bases and J gave up 2 bases, with 7 bases separating them. CDR3 amino acids: CAWSMLTYEQYF. The CDR3 DNA sequence: TGTGCCTGGAGTATGTTAACCTACGAGCAGTACTTC.